This entry is about one TCR beta chain. What it recognizes is unknown. No treatment of any kind had been given to any patient before thyroid surgery. The V gene lost 5 bases and the J gene lost 5 bases, with 9 bases spanning the gap. CDR1 is MNHEY, CDR2 SVGAGI, per germline. The CDR3 runs 12 residues. TCRdb reanalyzed the PCR reads with MiXCR. In the table there are about 40,000 clones, 9.5% to 12% of which are singletons. The entry originates in a study of metastatic and nonmetastatic thyroid tumors. Overall study results and limits: TCR beta diversity was reportedly significantly higher in malignant thyroid tumors than benign nodules, in blood and tumor.

V usage is TRBV6-5 and J usage is TRBJ2-5; no definite D call. The sequence derives from a female donor with papillary thyroid cancer or a benign thyroid nodule (not recorded which). Some clones in this sample may be carry-over from other donors' samples. Material for sequencing was blood. The CDR3 spells CASSPFKETQYF. The CDR3 DNA reads TGTGCCAGCAGTCCCTTTAAGGAGACCCAGTACTTC.